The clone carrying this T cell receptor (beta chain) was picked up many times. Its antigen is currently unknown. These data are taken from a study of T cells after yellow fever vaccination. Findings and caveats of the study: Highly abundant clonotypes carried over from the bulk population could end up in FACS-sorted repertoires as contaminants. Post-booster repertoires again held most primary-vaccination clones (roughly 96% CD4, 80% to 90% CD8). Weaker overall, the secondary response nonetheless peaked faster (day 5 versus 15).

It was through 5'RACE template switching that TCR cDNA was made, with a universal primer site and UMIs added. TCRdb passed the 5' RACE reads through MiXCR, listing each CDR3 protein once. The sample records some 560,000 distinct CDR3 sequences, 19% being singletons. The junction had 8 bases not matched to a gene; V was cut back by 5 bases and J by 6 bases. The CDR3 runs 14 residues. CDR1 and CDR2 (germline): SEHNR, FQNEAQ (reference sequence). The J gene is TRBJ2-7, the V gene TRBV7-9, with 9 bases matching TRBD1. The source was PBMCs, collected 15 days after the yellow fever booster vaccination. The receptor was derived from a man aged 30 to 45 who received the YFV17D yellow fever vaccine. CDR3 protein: CASSPGDRVREQYF. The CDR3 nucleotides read TGTGCCAGCAGCCCCGGGGACAGGGTGCGCGAGCAGTACTTC.